One and the same sample provided the 8 T cell receptor beta chains below, sequenced in a study of control samples from healthy donors and cancer patients. Sequencing was performed with immunoSEQ multiplex PCR; in TCRdb, only in-frame clones are kept and a portion is missing. Among about 150,000 clones, around 94% were seen once, and the ten largest hold approximately 15%. Source material: PBMCs. The receptors were sampled from a man in his sixties with colorectal cancer.

This chain connects TRBV28 to TRBJ1-1; D ambiguous. Deletions cut 2 bases from V and 5 bases from J, with 12 bases between. The CDR3 spans 14 residues. Germline V gene sequence: CDR1 MDHEN, CDR2 SYDVKM. CDR3 sequence: CASSLNPPGTEAFF. The CDR3 DNA is TGTGCCAGCAGTTTAAACCCTCCGGGTACTGAAGCTTTCTTT.

The rearrangement links TRBV19 to TRBJ1-2; D not resolved. The CDR3 contains 14 residues. Trimming stripped 4 bases from V and 2 bases from J, with 11 bases between. The germline V gene encodes CDR1 LNHDA and CDR2 SQIVND (reference sequence). CDR3 coding DNA: TGTGCCAGTAGTAAATTCGCGGAGAACTATGGCTACACCTTC. This translates into CASSKFAENYGYTF.

This chain links TRBV7-9 with TRBJ1-1; no clear D gene. Germline V lookup: CDR1 SEHNR, CDR2 FQNEAQ (reference sequence). Trimming removed 4 bases from V and 1 base from J, with 10 bases in between. The CDR3 runs to 14 residues. The CDR3 spells CASSSGTGNTEAFF. In DNA, the CDR3 is TGTGCCAGCAGCTCCGGAACGGGGAACACTGAAGCTTTCTTT.

V is TRBV7-9 and J is TRBJ1-4; 7 nucleotides agree with TRBD1. The CDR3 runs 12 residues. Germline values: CDR1 SEHNR, CDR2 FQNEAQ (reference sequence). V shed 6 bases, J shed 6 bases, and the junction held 1 base outside the gene matches. In DNA form, the CDR3 reads TGTGCCAGCAGTACAGGGGATGAAAAACTGTTTTTT. It encodes CASSTGDEKLFF.

The V and J genes are TRBV7-2 and TRBJ2-7; weak D call: TRBD1 (5 bases). Per germline, CDR1 SGHTA and CDR2 FQGNSA. V was cut by 3 bases and J by 2 bases, with 11 bases left in between. The CDR3 runs 14 residues. CDR3 amino acids: CASSFSGRPYEQYF. The CDR3 coding sequence is TGTGCCAGCAGCTTTTCAGGGCGCCCCTACGAGCAGTACTTC.

The chain joins TRBV27 to TRBJ2-5; a possible D gene is TRBD2 (5 bases). The germline V gene has CDR1 MNHEY and CDR2 SMNVEV (reference sequence). This CDR3 spans 14 amino acids. The ends were cut back, 3 bases at V and 1 base at J, with 9 bases in the middle. The CDR3 DNA reads TGTGCCAGCAGTTTCGTAGGACTCCAAGAGACCCAGTACTTC. It translates to CASSFVGLQETQYF.

The gene calls are TRBV10-3 and TRBJ2-3, with a weak D call TRBD1 (7 bases). Trimming cost V 4 bases and J 0 bases, with 17 bases left between them. CDR3 length: 17 residues. The germline V gene has CDR1 ENHRY and CDR2 SYGVKD. Here the CDR3 reads CAISARGAESSTDTQYF. Written as DNA, the CDR3 is TGTGCCATCAGTGCCAGGGGGGCGGAGTCTAGCACAGATACGCAGTATTTT.

This clone occurred a few times. V gene TRBV6-5 combines with J gene TRBJ1-2, with 9 bases identical to TRBD1. V lost 5 bases and J lost 0; bases outside the gene matches: 4. CDR1 is MNHEY, CDR2 SVGAGI, per germline. This CDR3 is built from 15 residues. The CDR3 DNA is TGTGCCAGCAGTCAGGACAGGGGACCTAACTATGGCTACACCTTC. Protein sequence: CASSQDRGPNYGYTF.